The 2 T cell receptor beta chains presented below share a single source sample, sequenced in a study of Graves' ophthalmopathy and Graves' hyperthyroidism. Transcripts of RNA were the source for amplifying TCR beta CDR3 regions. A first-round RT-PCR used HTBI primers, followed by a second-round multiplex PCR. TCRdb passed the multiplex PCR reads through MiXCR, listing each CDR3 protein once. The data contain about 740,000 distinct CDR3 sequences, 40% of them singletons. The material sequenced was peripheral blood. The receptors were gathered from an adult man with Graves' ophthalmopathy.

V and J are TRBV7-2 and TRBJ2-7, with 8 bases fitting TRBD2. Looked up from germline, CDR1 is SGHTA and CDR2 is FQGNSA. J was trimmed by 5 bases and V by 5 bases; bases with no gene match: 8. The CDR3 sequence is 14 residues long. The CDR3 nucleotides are TGTGCCAGCAGCCCTGGGAGCGGGAGACACGAGCAGTACTTC. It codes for CASSPGSGRHEQYF.

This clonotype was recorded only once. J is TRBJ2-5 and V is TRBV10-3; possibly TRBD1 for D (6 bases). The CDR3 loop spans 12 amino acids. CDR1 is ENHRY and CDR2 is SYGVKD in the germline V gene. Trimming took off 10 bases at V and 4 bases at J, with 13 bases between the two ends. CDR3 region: CATTGWGETQYF. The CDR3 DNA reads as TGTGCCACCACAGGGTGGGGAGAGACCCAGTACTTC.